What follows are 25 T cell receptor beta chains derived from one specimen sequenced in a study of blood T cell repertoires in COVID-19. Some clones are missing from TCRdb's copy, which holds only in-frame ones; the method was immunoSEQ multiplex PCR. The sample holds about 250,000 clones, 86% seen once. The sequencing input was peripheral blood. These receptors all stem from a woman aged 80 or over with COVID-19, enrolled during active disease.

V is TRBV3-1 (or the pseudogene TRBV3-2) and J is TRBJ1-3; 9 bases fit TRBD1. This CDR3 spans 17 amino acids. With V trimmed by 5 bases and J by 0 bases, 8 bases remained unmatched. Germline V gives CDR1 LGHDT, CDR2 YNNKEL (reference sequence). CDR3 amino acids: CASSFWDRALSGNTIYF. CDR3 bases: TGTGCCAGCAGCTTTTGGGACAGGGCGCTCTCTGGAAACACCATATATTTT.

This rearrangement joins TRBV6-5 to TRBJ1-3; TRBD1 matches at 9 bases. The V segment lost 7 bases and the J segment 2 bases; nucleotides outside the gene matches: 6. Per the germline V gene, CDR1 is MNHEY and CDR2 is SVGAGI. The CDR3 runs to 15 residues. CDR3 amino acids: CASNLQGAPGNTIYF. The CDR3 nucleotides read TGTGCCAGCAACCTACAGGGGGCGCCTGGAAACACCATATATTTT.

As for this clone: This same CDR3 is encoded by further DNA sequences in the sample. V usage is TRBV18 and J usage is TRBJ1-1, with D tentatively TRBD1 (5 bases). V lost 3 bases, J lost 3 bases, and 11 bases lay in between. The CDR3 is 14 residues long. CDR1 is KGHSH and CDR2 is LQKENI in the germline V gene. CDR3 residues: CASSPLAGDTEAFF. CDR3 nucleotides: TGTGCCAGCTCACCTTTAGCGGGGGACACTGAAGCTTTCTTT.

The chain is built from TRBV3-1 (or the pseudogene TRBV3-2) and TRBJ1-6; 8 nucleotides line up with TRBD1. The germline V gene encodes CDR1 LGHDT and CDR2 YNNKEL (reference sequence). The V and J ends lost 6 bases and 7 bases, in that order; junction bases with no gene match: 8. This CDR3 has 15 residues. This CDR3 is CASSYRGKENSPLHF. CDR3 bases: TGTGCCAGCAGTTACAGGGGGAAGGAAAATTCACCCCTCCACTTT.

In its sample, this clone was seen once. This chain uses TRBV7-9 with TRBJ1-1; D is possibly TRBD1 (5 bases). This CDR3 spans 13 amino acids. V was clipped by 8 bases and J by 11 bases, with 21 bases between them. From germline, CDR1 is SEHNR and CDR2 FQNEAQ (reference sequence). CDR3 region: CASSLTQGMGAFF. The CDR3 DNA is TGTGCCAGCTCCCTCACCCAGGGAATGGGCGCTTTCTTT.

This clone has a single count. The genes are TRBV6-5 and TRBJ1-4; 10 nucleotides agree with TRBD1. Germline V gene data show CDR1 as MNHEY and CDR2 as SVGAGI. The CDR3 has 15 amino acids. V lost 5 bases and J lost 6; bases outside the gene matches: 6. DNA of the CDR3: TGTGCCAGCAGTCGCTCCGGGACAGGGGATGAAAAACTGTTTTTT. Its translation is CASSRSGTGDEKLFF.

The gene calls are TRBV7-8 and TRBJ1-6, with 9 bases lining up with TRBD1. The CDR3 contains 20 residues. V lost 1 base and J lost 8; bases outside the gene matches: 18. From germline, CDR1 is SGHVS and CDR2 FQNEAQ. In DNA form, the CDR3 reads TGTGCCAGCAGCTTAGTTCGACAAGGGACAGGGATCACCTTTTATTCACCCCTCCACTTT. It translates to CASSLVRQGTGITFYSPLHF.

CDR3 nucleotides: TGTGCCAGCAGAGGGGTCAACTATGGCTACACCTTC. As protein: CASRGVNYGYTF. The rearrangement uses TRBV2 and TRBJ1-2; possible D gene TRBD1, 5 bases. V shed 6 bases and J shed 2 bases, with 7 bases lying between them. The CDR3 runs to 12 residues. Germline V gene data show CDR1 as SNHLY and CDR2 as FYNNEI.

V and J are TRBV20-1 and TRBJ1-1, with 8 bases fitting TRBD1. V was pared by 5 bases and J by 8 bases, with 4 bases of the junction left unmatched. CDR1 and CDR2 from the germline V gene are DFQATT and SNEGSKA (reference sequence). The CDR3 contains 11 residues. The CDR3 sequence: CSALDREEAFF. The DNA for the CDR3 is TGCAGTGCTCTGGACAGGGAAGAAGCTTTCTTT.

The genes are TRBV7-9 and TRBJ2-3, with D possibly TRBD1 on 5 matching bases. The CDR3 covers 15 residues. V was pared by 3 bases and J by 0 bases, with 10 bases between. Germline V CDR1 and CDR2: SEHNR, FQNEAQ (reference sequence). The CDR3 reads CASSFRAASTDTQYF. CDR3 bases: TGTGCCAGCAGCTTCAGGGCCGCTAGCACAGATACGCAGTATTTT.

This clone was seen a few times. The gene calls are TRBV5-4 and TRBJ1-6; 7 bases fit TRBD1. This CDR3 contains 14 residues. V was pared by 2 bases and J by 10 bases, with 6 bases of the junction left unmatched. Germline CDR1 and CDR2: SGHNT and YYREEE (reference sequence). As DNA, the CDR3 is TGTGCCAGCAGCTTAGGACAGGTGGGGTCACCCCTCCACTTT. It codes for CASSLGQVGSPLHF.

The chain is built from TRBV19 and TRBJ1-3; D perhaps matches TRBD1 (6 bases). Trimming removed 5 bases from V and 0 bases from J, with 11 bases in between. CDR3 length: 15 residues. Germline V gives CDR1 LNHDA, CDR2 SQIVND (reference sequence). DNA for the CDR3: TGTGCCAGTAGTCGTGGACAGAACTCTGGAAACACCATATATTTT. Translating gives CASSRGQNSGNTIYF.

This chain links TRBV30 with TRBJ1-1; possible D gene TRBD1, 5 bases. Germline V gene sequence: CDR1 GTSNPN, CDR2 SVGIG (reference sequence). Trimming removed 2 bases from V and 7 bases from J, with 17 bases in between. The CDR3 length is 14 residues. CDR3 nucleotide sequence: TGTGCCTGGAGTACGGGGGGGAGGCGCGGTGAAGCTTTCTTT. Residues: CAWSTGGRRGEAFF.

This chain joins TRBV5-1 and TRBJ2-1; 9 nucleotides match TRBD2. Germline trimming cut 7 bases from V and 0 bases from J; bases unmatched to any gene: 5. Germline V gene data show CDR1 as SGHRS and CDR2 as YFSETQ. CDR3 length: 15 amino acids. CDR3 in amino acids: CASGTSLSSYNEQFF. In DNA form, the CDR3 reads TGCGCCAGCGGGACTAGCCTGAGCTCCTACAATGAGCAGTTCTTC.

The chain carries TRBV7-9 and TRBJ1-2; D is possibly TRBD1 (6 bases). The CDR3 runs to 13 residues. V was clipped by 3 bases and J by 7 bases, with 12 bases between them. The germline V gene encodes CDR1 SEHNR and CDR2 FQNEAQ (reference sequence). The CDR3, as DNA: TGTGCCAGCAGCTTGAACAGGGAAACTGGCTACACCTTC. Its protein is CASSLNRETGYTF.

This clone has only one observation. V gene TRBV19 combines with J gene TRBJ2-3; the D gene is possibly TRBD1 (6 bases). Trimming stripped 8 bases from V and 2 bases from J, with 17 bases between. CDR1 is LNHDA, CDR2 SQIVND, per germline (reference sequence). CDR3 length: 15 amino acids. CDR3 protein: CASARDGGLTDTQYF. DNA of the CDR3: TGTGCCAGTGCCAGGGATGGGGGCCTCACAGATACGCAGTATTTT.

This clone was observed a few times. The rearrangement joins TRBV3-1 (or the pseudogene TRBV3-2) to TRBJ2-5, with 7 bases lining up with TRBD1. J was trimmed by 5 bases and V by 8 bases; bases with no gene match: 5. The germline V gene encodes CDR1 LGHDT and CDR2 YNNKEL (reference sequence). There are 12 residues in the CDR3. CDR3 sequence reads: CASEGAGETQYF. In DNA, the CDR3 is TGTGCCAGCGAGGGGGCAGGCGAGACCCAGTACTTC.

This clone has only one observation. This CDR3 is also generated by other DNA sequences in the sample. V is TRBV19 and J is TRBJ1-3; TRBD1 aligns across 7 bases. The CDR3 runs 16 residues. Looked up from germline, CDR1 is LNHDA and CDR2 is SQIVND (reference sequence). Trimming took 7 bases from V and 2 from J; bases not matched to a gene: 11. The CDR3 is CASKARPTGAGNTIYF. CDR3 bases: TGTGCCAGTAAGGCCCGACCTACAGGGGCTGGAAACACCATATATTTT.

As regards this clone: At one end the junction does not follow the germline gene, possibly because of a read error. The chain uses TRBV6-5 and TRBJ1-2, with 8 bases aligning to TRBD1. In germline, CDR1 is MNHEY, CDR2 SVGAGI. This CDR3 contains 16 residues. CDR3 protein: CTSSSRTGLTNYGYTF. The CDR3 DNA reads TGTACCAGCAGTTCCAGGACAGGGCTTACTAACTATGGCTACACCTTC.

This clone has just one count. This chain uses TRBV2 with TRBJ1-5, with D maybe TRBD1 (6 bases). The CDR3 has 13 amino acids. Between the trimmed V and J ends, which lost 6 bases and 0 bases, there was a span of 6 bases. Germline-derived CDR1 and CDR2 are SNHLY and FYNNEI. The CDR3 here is CASRDSSNQPQHF. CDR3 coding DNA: TGTGCCAGCAGGGACAGTAGCAATCAGCCCCAGCATTTT.

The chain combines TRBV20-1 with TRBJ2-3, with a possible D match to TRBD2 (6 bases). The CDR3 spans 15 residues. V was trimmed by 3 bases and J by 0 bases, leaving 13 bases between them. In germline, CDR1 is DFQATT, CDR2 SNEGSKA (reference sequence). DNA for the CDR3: TGCAGTGCTAGTCCCGGGGGATCTAGCACAGATACGCAGTATTTT. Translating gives CSASPGGSSTDTQYF.

The DNA for the CDR3 is TGTGCCAGCAGCCAACCAGGCCCAAGCACTGAAGCTTTCTTT. It is translated as CASSQPGPSTEAFF. The chain has TRBV3-1 (or the pseudogene TRBV3-2) and TRBJ1-1; D uncertain. V was trimmed by 2 bases and J by 4 bases, leaving 11 bases between them. Per the germline V gene, CDR1 is LGHDT and CDR2 is YNNKEL (reference sequence). The CDR3 totals 14 residues.

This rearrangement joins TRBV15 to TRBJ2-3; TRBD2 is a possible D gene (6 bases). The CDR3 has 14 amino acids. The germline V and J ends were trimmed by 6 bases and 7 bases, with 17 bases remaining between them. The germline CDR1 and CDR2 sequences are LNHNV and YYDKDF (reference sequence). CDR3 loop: CATREGTIRNTQYF. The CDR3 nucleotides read TGTGCCACCAGGGAGGGGACGATTAGAAATACGCAGTATTTT.

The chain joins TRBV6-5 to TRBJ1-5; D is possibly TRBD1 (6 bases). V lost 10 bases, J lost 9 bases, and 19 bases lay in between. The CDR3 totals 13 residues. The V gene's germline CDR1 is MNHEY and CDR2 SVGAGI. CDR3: CATLSQGTGPQHF. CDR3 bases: TGTGCCACCCTGTCACAGGGCACGGGGCCCCAGCATTTT.

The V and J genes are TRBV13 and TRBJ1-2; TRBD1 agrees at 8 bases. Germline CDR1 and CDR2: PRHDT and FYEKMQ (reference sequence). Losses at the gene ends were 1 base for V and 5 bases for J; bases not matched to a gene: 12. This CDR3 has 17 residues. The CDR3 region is CASSLAPSGGAGYGYTF. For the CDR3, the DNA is TGTGCCAGCAGCTTAGCCCCCTCAGGGGGCGCGGGGTATGGCTACACCTTC.